What follows are 27 T cell receptor beta chains derived from one specimen sequenced in a study of blood T cell repertoires in COVID-19. This table comes from immunoSEQ multiplex PCR, and its TCRdb copy is limited to in-frame clones, with some not included. The data show about 200,000 clones, approximately 82% seen once. Material: peripheral blood. Receptors were obtained from a human donor with acute or convalescent COVID-19. The donor label of this sample is uncertain.

The genes are TRBV5-8 and TRBJ2-7, with a possible D match to TRBD1 (6 bases). The germline V gene encodes CDR1 SGHTS and CDR2 YDEGEE. The CDR3 totals 14 residues. With 0 bases removed from V and 3 bases from J, the gap between germline ends came to 10 bases. The CDR3 DNA sequence: TGTGCCAGCAGCTTGGTGGGGGCGGGCTACGAGCAGTACTTC. Its translation: CASSLVGAGYEQYF.

The chain links TRBV6-5 to TRBJ1-4; tentative D call: TRBD1 (6 bases). Trimming cost V 1 base and J 8 bases, with 14 bases left between them. The CDR3 loop spans 15 amino acids. CDR1 and CDR2 (germline): MNHEY, SVGAGI. As DNA, the CDR3 is TGTGCCAGCAGTTACTTATCCGCGGGGGGCGAAAAACTGTTTTTT. This encodes CASSYLSAGGEKLFF.

V and J are TRBV6-1 and TRBJ1-6; D gene unclear. Per the germline V gene, CDR1 is MNHNS and CDR2 is SASEGT. V dropped 3 bases and J dropped 7 bases, with 4 bases sitting between them. The CDR3 has 12 amino acids. The CDR3 region has the DNA TGTGCCAGCAGTGATCGGAATTCACCCCTCCACTTT. Translating it yields CASSDRNSPLHF.

This clone was seen more than once but under ten times. Other DNA sequences of this sample code for an identical CDR3. V is TRBV12-3 or TRBV12-4 and J is TRBJ1-5; no definite D call. The CDR3 covers 13 residues. Trimming stripped 3 bases from V and 2 bases from J, with 5 bases between. The CDR3 here is CASSLGRNQPQHF. The CDR3 DNA reads as TGTGCCAGCAGTTTGGGCCGCAATCAGCCCCAGCATTTT.

This clone was seen only a few times. The J gene is TRBJ1-5, the V gene TRBV25-1; D not certain. Germline V CDR1 and CDR2: MGHDK, SYGVNS. Trimming took 3 bases from V and 3 from J, leaving 12 bases between them. There are 15 residues in the CDR3. CDR3 nucleotides: TGTGCCAGCAGTGATGTTGGAGGAGACAATCAGCCCCAGCATTTT. It translates to CASSDVGGDNQPQHF.

The gene calls are TRBV11-1 and TRBJ2-1; the D gene is possibly TRBD2 (6 bases). Germline loops: CDR1 SGHAT, CDR2 FQDESV (reference sequence). Trimming cost V 5 bases and J 10 bases, with 9 bases left between them. The CDR3 totals 11 residues. In DNA form, the CDR3 reads TGTGCCAGCAGCCTAGGACTAGAGCAGTTCTTC. The encoded protein is CASSLGLEQFF.

This clone has just a few counts. The chain has TRBV19 and TRBJ1-3; the D is unclear. The CDR3 loop spans 16 amino acids. Deletions cut 5 bases from V and 2 bases from J, with 16 bases between. CDR1 is LNHDA and CDR2 is SQIVND in the germline V gene (reference sequence). The CDR3 sequence: CASSRGPGNAGNTIYF. Written as DNA, the CDR3 is TGTGCCAGTAGTCGCGGGCCGGGGAACGCTGGAAACACCATATATTTT.

The V and J genes are TRBV10-1 and TRBJ2-7; 9 bases are shared with TRBD2. This CDR3 has 14 amino acids. Germline loops: CDR1 WNHNN, CDR2 SYGVQD (reference sequence). With V trimmed by 2 bases and J by 2 bases, 1 base remained unmatched. CDR3: CASSERTSAYEQYF. CDR3 coding DNA: TGCGCCAGCAGTGAGCGGACTAGCGCCTACGAGCAGTACTTC.

The rearrangement links TRBV5-4 to TRBJ2-1, with TRBD2 matching 15 bases. Unmatched junction bases numbered 9, after V lost 4 bases and J lost 10 bases. The germline V gene encodes CDR1 SGHNT and CDR2 YYREEE (reference sequence). This CDR3 contains 16 residues. The CDR3 reads CASSPGTSGRTAEQFF. DNA of the CDR3: TGTGCCAGCAGCCCAGGGACTAGCGGGAGGACCGCCGAGCAGTTCTTC.

This chain joins TRBV3-1 (or the pseudogene TRBV3-2) and TRBJ2-1; no clear D gene. The CDR3 has 15 residues. Germline CDR1 is LGHDT and CDR2 is YNNKEL (reference sequence). Trimming took 0 bases from V and 0 from J, leaving 6 bases between them. CDR3 in amino acids: CASSQDRLSYNEQFF. In DNA form, the CDR3 reads TGTGCCAGCAGCCAAGATCGTCTCTCCTACAATGAGCAGTTCTTC.

The chain is built from TRBV28 and TRBJ1-1; D call uncertain. Germline V lookup: CDR1 MDHEN, CDR2 SYDVKM. There are 12 residues in the CDR3. Trimming removed 6 bases at V and 8 bases at J, with 13 bases between. DNA for the CDR3: TGTGCCAGCAGCTCTCGGGTCGTGGAAGCTTTCTTT. Translated: CASSSRVVEAFF.

The chain recombines TRBV5-1 with TRBJ1-2, with D possibly matching TRBD1 (5 bases). Germline CDR1 and CDR2: SGHRS and YFSETQ. The CDR3 sequence is 14 residues long. V was pared by 1 base and J by 6 bases, with 13 bases between. The CDR3 protein is CASSLQGRRDGYTF. CDR3 DNA: TGCGCCAGCAGCTTGCAGGGTCGAAGGGATGGCTACACCTTC.

The chain carries TRBV5-4 and TRBJ2-1; D is possibly TRBD1 (7 bases). CDR1 is SGHNT and CDR2 is YYREEE in the germline V gene (reference sequence). The V end lost 4 bases, the J end lost 4 bases, and 15 bases lay between the germline ends. The length of the CDR3 is 15 residues. The CDR3 spells CASSQAGQFYNEQFF. The CDR3 region has the DNA TGTGCCAGCAGCCAGGCGGGACAGTTTTACAATGAGCAGTTCTTC.

The V call is TRBV18, the J call TRBJ2-7, with D possibly matching TRBD1 (6 bases). This CDR3 contains 14 residues. Germline V CDR1 and CDR2: KGHSH, LQKENI. Deletions cut 4 bases from V and 1 base from J, with 11 bases between. CDR3 sequence (DNA): TGTGCCAGCTCACAGCCCGACAGGTCCTACGAGCAGTACTTC. Its protein product is CASSQPDRSYEQYF. Together with reference TRBV18 and TRBJ2-7, the CDR3 gives the full variable domain: NAGVMQNPRHLVRRRGQEARLRCSPMKGHSHVYWYRQLPEEGLKFMVYLQKENIIDESGMPKERFSAEFPKEGPSILRIQQVVRGDSAAYFCASSQPDRSYEQYFGPGTRLTVT.

This clone has just one count. This sample includes further DNA sequences coding for the same CDR3. The rearrangement joins TRBV18 to TRBJ2-2, with a weak D call TRBD1 (5 bases). V was shortened by 2 bases and J by 1 base, with 8 bases between the two germline ends. Per germline, CDR1 KGHSH and CDR2 LQKENI. The CDR3 totals 15 residues. The DNA for the CDR3 is TGTGCCAGCTCACCAGGGCAGGGGAACACCGGGGAGCTGTTTTTT. It is translated as CASSPGQGNTGELFF.

This clone was observed a handful of times. V usage is TRBV23-1 and J usage is TRBJ1-1; D is unclear. TRBV23-1 is placed among ORFs of uncertain function. The CDR3 runs to 19 residues. The V end was cut by 2 bases, the J end by 0 bases, with 22 bases between. The CDR3 spells CASSQLNPRNSGLNTEAFF. CDR3 coding DNA: TGCGCCAGCAGTCAACTGAATCCTAGGAACAGCGGGTTGAACACTGAAGCTTTCTTT.

This rearrangement joins TRBV11-2 to TRBJ2-7; perhaps TRBD1 as D (6 bases). Trimming stripped 5 bases from V and 5 bases from J, with 10 bases between. Germline loops: CDR1 SGHAT, CDR2 FQNNGV. The CDR3 contains 12 residues. The CDR3 protein is CASSPDSNEQYF. CDR3 bases: TGTGCCAGCAGCCCGGACAGCAACGAGCAGTACTTC.

Only one count was recorded for this clone. The V and J genes are TRBV6-1 and TRBJ1-5; D perhaps matches TRBD1 (5 bases). Trimming removed 3 bases at V and 6 bases at J, with 15 bases between. Germline V gene sequence: CDR1 MNHNS, CDR2 SASEGT. The CDR3 covers 15 residues. The chain's CDR3 is CASSEAWQGGQPQHF. Written as DNA, the CDR3 is TGTGCCAGCAGTGAGGCTTGGCAGGGAGGTCAGCCCCAGCATTTT.

The rearrangement uses TRBV27 and TRBJ1-5; a possible D gene is TRBD1 (6 bases). Germline V lookup: CDR1 MNHEY, CDR2 SMNVEV (reference sequence). This CDR3 is 15 amino acids long. The V end lost 6 bases, the J end lost 3 bases, and 15 bases lay between the germline ends. The CDR3 nucleotides read TGTGCCAGCAGACCGGACAGCCGAAACAATCAGCCCCAGCATTTT. Translated: CASRPDSRNNQPQHF.

This sequence joins TRBV2 and TRBJ1-5; tentatively, D is TRBD1 (5 bases). Germline loops: CDR1 SNHLY, CDR2 FYNNEI. V dropped 7 bases and J dropped 1 base, with 11 bases sitting between them. CDR3 size: 14 residues. The CDR3 DNA reads TGTGCCAGCACTGGACAAGCAAGCAATCAGCCCCAGCATTTT. It yields the protein CASTGQASNQPQHF.

This rearrangement joins TRBV5-1 to TRBJ2-5; 8 bases fit TRBD2. The J segment lost 5 bases and the V segment lost 2 bases, leaving 5 bases of the junction unmatched. The germline CDR1 and CDR2 sequences are SGHRS and YFSETQ. The CDR3 is 14 residues long. This chain's CDR3 is CASSFGTSQETQYF. As DNA, the CDR3 is TGCGCCAGCAGCTTCGGGACTAGTCAGGAGACCCAGTACTTC.

This chain links TRBV6-5 with TRBJ1-2, with a tentative D call TRBD1 (6 bases). The germline V gene encodes CDR1 MNHEY and CDR2 SVGAGI. The CDR3 is 15 residues long. V lost 2 bases and J lost 5, with 15 bases in between. The DNA for the CDR3 is TGTGCCAGCAGTTACGCCCCCGGGGGGCGATATGGCTACACCTTC. Translating gives CASSYAPGGRYGYTF.

This chain connects TRBV28 to TRBJ2-3, with a possible D match to TRBD2 (6 bases). The germline V and J ends were trimmed by 4 bases and 1 base, with 15 bases remaining between them. The CDR3 totals 16 residues. Germline V gene lookup returns CDR1 MDHEN and CDR2 SYDVKM. The CDR3 sequence: CASSSPSAGRTDTQYF. CDR3 coding DNA: TGTGCCAGCAGTTCTCCCTCAGCGGGTCGCACAGATACGCAGTATTTT.

The chain recombines TRBV6-5 with TRBJ2-7; TRBD1 is a possible D gene (6 bases). The V end lost 0 bases, the J end lost 1 base, and 13 bases lay between the germline ends. The V gene's germline CDR1 is MNHEY and CDR2 SVGAGI. This CDR3 is built from 16 residues. The CDR3 loop is CASSYSAGQRSYEQYF. Written as DNA, the CDR3 is TGTGCCAGCAGTTACTCGGCTGGACAGCGATCCTACGAGCAGTACTTC.

The V call is TRBV5-1, the J call TRBJ2-7, with D perhaps TRBD1 (7 bases). This CDR3 region has 15 residues. V was shortened by 4 bases and J by 1 base, with 15 bases between the two germline ends. The germline V gene has CDR1 SGHRS and CDR2 YFSETQ. CDR3 residues: CASSPLAGQSYEQYF. Here the CDR3 DNA reads TGCGCCAGCAGCCCGCTCGCGGGACAGTCCTACGAGCAGTACTTC.

The chain joins TRBV15 to TRBJ2-2, with 7 positions matching TRBD2. The CDR3 is made up of 16 amino acids. V lost 5 bases, J lost 1 base, and 7 bases stayed unmatched. From germline, CDR1 is LNHNV and CDR2 YYDKDF (reference sequence). The CDR3 loop reads CATSPPSGLNTGELFF. In DNA form, the CDR3 reads TGTGCCACCAGCCCCCCTAGCGGACTGAACACCGGGGAGCTGTTTTTT.

The chain links TRBV6-2 or TRBV6-3 to TRBJ1-4; D call uncertain. Germline V gene sequence: CDR1 MNHEY, CDR2 SVGEGT. This CDR3 is 14 amino acids long. V was pared by 5 bases and J by 4 bases, with 11 bases between. CDR3 region: CASSPGTLNEKLFF. The CDR3 region has the DNA TGTGCCAGCAGTCCGGGAACCCTTAATGAAAAACTGTTTTTT.